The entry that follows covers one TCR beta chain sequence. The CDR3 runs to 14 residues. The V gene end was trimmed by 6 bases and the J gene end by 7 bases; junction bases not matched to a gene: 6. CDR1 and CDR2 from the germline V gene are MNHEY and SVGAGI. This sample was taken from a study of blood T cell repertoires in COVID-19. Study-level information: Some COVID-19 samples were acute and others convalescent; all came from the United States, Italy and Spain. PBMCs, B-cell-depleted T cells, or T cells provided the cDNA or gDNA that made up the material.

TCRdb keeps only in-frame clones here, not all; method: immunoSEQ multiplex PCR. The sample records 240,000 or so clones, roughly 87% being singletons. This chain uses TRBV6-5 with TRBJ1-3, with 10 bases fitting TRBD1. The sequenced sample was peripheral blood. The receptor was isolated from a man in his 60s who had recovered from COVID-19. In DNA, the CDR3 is TGTGCCAGCAGATTTGACAGGGGGCTTAACACCATATATTTT. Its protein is CASRFDRGLNTIYF.